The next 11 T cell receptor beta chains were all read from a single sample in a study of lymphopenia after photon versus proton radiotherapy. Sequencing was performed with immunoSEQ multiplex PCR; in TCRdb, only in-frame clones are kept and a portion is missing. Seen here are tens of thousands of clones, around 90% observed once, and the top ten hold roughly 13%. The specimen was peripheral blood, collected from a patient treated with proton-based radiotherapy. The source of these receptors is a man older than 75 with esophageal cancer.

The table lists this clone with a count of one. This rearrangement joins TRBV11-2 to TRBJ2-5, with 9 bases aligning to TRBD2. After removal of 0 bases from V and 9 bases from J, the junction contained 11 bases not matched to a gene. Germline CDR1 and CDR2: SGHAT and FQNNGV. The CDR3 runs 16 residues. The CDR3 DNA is TGTGCCAGCAGCTTAGAACCAGCGGGAGGTGCCCAGGCCCAGTACTTC. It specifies CASSLEPAGGAQAQYF.

CDR3 bases: TGTGCCAGCAGCTTAGAGGCAGGGTGGATGTTTTTT. The encoded protein is CASSLEAGWMFF. The rearrangement links TRBV7-8 to TRBJ2-2; possibly TRBD1 for D (5 bases). Germline V gives CDR1 SGHVS, CDR2 FQNEAQ. Trimming removed 1 base from V and 15 bases from J, with 12 bases in between. The CDR3 extends over 12 amino acids. The whole variable domain, filled in from reference TRBV7-8 and TRBJ2-2, reads GAGVSQSPRYKVAKRGQDVALRCDPISGHVSLFWYQQALGQGPEFLTYFQNEAQLDKSGLPSDRFFAERPEGSVSTLKIQRTQQEDSAVYLCASSLEAGWMFFGEGSRLTVL.

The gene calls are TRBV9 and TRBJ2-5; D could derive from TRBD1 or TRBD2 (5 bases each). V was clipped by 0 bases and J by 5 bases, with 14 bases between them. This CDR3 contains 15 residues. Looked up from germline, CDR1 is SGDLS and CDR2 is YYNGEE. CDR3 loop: CASSVGDGPRETQYF. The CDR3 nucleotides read TGTGCCAGCAGCGTAGGGGACGGTCCCCGGGAGACCCAGTACTTC.

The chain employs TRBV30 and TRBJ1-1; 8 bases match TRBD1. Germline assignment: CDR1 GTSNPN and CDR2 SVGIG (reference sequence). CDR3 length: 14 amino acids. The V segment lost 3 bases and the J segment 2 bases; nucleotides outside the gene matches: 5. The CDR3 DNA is TGTGCCTGGAGGGGGACAGGCCATAACACTGAAGCTTTCTTT. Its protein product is CAWRGTGHNTEAFF.

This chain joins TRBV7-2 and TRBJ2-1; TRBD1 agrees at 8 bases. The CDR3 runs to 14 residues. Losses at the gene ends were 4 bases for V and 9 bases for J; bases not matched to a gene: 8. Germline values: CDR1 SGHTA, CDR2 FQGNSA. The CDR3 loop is CASSSGQVGGEQFF. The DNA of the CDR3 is TGTGCCAGCAGCTCGGGACAGGTTGGGGGTGAGCAGTTCTTC.

CDR3 sequence: CASSLVAALMETQYF. CDR3 coding DNA: TGTGCCAGCAGCTTAGTAGCGGCCCTGATGGAGACCCAGTACTTC. The chain employs TRBV7-2 and TRBJ2-5; possible D gene TRBD2, 6 bases. Germline V gives CDR1 SGHTA, CDR2 FQGNSA. The CDR3 has 15 amino acids. The V end lost 1 base, the J end lost 5 bases, and 14 bases lay between the germline ends.

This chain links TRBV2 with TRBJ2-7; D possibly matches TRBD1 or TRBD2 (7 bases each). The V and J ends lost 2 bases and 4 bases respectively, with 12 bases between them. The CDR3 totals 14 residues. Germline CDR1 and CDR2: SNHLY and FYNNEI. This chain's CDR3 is CASSESRGGYEQYF. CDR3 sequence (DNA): TGTGCCAGCAGTGAATCCAGGGGGGGATACGAGCAGTACTTC.

Here the CDR3 reads CAWSSPGCTEAFF. The CDR3 nucleotides are TGTGCCTGGAGTTCTCCAGGGTGCACTGAAGCTTTCTTT. The rearrangement links TRBV30 to TRBJ1-1, with D tentatively TRBD1 (5 bases). The CDR3 runs 13 residues. Trimming cost V 2 bases and J 4 bases, with 11 bases left between them. Germline CDR1 and CDR2: GTSNPN and SVGIG (reference sequence).

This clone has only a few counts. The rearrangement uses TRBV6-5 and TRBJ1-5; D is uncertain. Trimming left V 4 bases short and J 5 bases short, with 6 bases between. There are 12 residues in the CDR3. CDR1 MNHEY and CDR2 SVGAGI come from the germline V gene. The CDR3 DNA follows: TGTGCCAGCAGTTTTGGGGATCAGCCCCAGCATTTT. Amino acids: CASSFGDQPQHF.

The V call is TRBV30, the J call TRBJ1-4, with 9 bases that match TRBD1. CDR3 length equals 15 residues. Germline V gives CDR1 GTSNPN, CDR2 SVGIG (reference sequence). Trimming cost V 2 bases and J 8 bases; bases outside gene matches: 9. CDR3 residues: CAWSTGQGMYEKLFF. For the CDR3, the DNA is TGTGCCTGGAGTACCGGACAGGGGATGTACGAAAAACTGTTTTTT. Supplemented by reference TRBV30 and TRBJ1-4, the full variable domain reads SQTIHQWPATLVQPVGSPLSLECTVEGTSNPNLYWYRQAAGRGLQLLFYSVGIGQISSEVPQNLSASRPQDRQFILSSKKLLLSDSGFYLCAWSTGQGMYEKLFFGSGTQLSVL.

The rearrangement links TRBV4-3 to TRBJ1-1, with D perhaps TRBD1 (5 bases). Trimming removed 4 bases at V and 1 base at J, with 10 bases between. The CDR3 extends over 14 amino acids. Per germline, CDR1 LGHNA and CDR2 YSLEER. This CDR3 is CASSLGLTNTEAFF. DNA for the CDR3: TGCGCCAGCAGCCTGGGGCTGACGAACACTGAAGCTTTCTTT.